These T cell receptor beta chains were read from a single sample in a study of OX40 agonist ivuxolimab in advanced cancers. The method was immunoSEQ multiplex PCR; TCRdb's version includes in-frame clones alone and lacks a portion of them. The sample holds just under 85,000 clones, about 81% seen once. The sample here was CD4+ or CD8+ T cells sorted from blood, taken in a trial of the OX40 agonist ivuxolimab. The receptors derive from an adult with an advanced solid tumor such as melanoma, head and neck, liver or kidney cancer. Both conserved end residues are part of each CDR3. D genes are given only for firm matches.

TRBJ2-5	TRBV11-1	.	CASSLGFTGLGETQYF
TRBJ2-1	TRBV5-1	TRBD1	CASSPEGQDYNEQFF
TRBJ2-7	TRBV30	.	CAWSVGFYEQYF
TRBJ1-1	TRBV6-1	TRBD1	CASSQDRATEAFF
TRBJ2-5	TRBV6-6	.	CASSPGGGGPGETQYF
TRBJ2-1	TRBV7-8	TRBD2	CASRRTSGGAGKPQREQFF
TRBJ2-1	TRBV7-9	TRBD2	CASSLGLAVYEQFF
TRBJ2-1	TRBV27	.	CASSATGYNEQFF
TRBJ2-7	TRBV4-1	TRBD2	CASSQKPGTSGGAGKLDEQYF
TRBJ2-1	TRBV6-5	.	CASSYSIFRQEQFF
TRBJ1-4	TRBV5-1	.	CASSLDRLDEKLFF
TRBJ2-3	TRBV30	.	CAWTQGGDTQYF
TRBJ2-3	TRBV6-1	.	CASSTGTSTDTQYF
TRBJ2-5	TRBV30	TRBD2	CAWTGLAGGETQYF
TRBJ1-6	TRBV30	.	CAWRPAGSSPLHF
TRBJ1-2	TRBV30	TRBD1	CAWRVTGQGNYGYTF
TRBJ1-5	TRBV30	.	CAWSGARQSNQPQHF
TRBJ1-2	TRBV19	.	CASSIQGANYGYTF
TRBJ2-4	TRBV6-5	.	CASSFQNIQYF
TRBJ2-7	TRBV7-8	.	CASSLGGHSFSYEQYF
TRBJ2-7	TRBV11-2	.	CASSFGPSYEQYF
TRBJ2-1	TRBV6-1	.	CASSVTGWGQFF
TRBJ2-3	TRBV9	TRBD1	CASSPRTGGNTDTQYF
TRBJ1-4	TRBV18	.	CASSPRGVEKLFF
TRBJ1-6	TRBV7-2	.	CASSYPQGMNYSPLHF
TRBJ2-3	TRBV7-3	.	CASSLRPAGSSTDTQYF
TRBJ2-1	TRBV7-2	TRBD2	CASSLRGLAGAIEQFF
TRBJ1-2	TRBV19	.	CASQDRDGGLHGYTF
TRBJ1-1	TRBV6-5	TRBD1	CASSSTLDRAAFF
TRBJ2-7	TRBV9	TRBD2	CASSSTAEGLASYEQYF
TRBJ2-7	TRBV7-9	.	CASSLEGSSYEQYF
TRBJ2-7	TRBV19	.	CASSSLGQNEQYF
TRBJ1-5	TRBV30	TRBD1	CAWSEGTDLNQPQHF
TRBJ2-5	TRBV2	.	CASRRWGETQYF
TRBJ2-2	TRBV7-6	.	CASSPEIQGAANTGELFF
TRBJ2-5	TRBV6-6	.	CASSYPKETQYF
TRBJ1-1	TRBV19	.	CASSINLEAFF